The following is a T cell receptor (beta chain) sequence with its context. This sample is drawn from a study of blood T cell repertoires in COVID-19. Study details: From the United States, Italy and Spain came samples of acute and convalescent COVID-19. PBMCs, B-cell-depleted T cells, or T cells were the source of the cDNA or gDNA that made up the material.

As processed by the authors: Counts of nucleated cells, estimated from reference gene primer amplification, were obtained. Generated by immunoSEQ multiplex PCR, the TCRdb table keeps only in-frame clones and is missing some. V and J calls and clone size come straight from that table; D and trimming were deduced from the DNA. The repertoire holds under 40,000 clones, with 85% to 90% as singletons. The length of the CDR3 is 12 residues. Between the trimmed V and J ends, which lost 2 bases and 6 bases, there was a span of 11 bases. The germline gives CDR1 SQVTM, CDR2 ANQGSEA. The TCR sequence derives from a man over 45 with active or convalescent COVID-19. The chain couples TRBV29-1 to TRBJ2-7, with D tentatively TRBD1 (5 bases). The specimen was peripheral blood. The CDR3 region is CSVEPPGSEQYF. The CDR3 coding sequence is TGCAGCGTTGAACCACCAGGGTCCGAGCAGTACTTC.